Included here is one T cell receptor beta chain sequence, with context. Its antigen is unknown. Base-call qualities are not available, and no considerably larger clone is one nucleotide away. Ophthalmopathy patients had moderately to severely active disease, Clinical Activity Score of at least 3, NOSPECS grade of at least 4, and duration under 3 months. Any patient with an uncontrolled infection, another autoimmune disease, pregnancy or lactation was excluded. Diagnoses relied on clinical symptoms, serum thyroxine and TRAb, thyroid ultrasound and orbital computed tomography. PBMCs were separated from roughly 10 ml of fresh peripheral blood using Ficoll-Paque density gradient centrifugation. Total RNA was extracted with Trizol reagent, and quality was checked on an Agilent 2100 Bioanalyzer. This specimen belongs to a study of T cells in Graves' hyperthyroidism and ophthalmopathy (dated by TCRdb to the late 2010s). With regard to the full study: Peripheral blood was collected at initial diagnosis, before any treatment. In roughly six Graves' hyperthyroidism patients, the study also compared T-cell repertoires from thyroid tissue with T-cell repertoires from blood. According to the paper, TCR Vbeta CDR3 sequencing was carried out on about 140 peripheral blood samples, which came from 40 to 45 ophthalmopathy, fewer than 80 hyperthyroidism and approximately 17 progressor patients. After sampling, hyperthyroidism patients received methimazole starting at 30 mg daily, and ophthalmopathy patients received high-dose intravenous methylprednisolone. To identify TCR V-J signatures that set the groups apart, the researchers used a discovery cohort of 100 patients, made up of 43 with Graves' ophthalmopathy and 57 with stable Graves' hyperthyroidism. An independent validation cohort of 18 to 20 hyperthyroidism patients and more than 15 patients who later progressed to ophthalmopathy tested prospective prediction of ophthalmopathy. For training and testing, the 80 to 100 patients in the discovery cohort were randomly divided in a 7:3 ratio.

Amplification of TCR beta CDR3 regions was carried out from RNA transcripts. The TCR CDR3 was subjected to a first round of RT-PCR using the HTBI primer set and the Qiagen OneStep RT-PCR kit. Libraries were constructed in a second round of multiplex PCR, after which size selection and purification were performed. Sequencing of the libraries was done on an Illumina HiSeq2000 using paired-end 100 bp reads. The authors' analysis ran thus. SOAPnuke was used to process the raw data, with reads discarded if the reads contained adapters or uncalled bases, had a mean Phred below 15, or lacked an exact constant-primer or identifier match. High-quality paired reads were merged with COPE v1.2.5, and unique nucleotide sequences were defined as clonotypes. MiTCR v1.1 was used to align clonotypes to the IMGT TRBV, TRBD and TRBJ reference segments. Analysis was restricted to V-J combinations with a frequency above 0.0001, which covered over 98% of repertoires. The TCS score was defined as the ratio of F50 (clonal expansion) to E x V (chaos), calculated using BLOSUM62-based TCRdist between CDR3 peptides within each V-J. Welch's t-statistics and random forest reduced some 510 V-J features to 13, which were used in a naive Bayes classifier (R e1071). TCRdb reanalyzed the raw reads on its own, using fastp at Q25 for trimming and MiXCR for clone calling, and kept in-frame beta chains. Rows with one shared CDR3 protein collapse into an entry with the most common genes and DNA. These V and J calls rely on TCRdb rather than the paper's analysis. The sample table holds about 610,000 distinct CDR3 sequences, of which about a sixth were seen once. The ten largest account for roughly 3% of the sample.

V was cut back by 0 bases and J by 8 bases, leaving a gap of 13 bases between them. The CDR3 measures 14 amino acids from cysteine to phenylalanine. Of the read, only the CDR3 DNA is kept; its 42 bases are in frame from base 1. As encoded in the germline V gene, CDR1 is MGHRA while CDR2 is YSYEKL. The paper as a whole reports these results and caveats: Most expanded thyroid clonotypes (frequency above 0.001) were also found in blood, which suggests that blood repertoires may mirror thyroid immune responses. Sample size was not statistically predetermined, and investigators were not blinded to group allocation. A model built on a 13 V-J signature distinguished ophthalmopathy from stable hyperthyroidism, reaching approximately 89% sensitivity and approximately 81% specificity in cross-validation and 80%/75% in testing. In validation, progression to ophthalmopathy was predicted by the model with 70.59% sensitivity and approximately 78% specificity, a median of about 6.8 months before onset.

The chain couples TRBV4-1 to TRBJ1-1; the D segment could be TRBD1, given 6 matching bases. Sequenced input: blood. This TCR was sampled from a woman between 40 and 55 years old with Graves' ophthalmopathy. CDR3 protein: CASSQDGGTLEAFF. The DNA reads TGCGCCAGCAGCCAAGATGGAGGGACACTAGAAGCTTTCTTT.